The entry below gives a single TCR beta chain sequence along with its context. Its antigen remains unknown. This entry comes from a study of cytomegalovirus exposure and HLA in healthy donors. Findings and limits, study-wide: A classifier reportedly called cytomegalovirus status with high sensitivity and specificity. In the roughly 130 validation repertoires, a later analysis found that first-cohort TCR clusters tended to co-occur.

Losses at the gene ends were 3 bases for V and 7 bases for J; bases not matched to a gene: 6. Germline loops: CDR1 LNHDA, CDR2 SQIVND (reference sequence). CDR3 length: 14 residues. Repertoires were generated with immunoSEQ multiplex PCR, while TCRdb's copy carries only in-frame clones and drops some. The sample carries about 240,000 clones, more than 75% recorded once. This sequence was found in a young man in good health and CMV-seronegative. Sequenced material: PBMCs. The chain joins TRBV19 to TRBJ2-1; 7 bases match TRBD2. In DNA, the CDR3 is TGTGCCAGTAGTATTCCCGGGGGAGGGAATGAGCAGTTCTTC. Amino acid sequence: CASSIPGGGNEQFF. The full variable domain, completed using reference TRBV19 and TRBJ2-1, is DGGITQSPKYLFRKEGQNVTLSCEQNLNHDAMYWYRQDPGQGLRLIYYSQIVNDFQKGDIAEGYSVSREKKESFPLTVTSAQKNPTAFYLCASSIPGGGNEQFFGPGTRLTVL.